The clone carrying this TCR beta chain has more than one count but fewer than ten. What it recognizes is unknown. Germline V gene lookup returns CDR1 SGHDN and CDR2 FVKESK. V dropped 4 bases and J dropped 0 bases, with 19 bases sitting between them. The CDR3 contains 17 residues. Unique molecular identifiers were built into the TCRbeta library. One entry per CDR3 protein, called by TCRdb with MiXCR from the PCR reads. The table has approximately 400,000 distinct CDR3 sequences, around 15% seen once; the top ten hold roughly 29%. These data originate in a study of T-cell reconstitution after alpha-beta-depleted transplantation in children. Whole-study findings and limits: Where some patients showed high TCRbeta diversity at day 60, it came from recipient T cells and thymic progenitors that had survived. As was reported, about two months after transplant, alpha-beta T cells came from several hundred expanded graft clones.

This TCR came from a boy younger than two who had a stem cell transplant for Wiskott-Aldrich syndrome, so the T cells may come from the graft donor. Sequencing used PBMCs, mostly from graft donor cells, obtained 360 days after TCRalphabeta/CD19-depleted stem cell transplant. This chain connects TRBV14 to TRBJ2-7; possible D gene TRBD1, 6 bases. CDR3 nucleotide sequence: TGTGCCAGCAGCCCCGACCCCCCGGGACATACCTCCTACGAGCAGTACTTC. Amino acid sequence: CASSPDPPGHTSYEQYF.